This TCR beta chain originates from a study of blood T cells in healthy people across ages. The authors ran a second PCR of roughly 6 to 11 cycles using a sample-barcoded 5' primer and a J-beta primer mix. TCRdb called the 5' RACE reads again in MiXCR, with one record for every CDR3 protein. The sample lists about 2 million distinct CDR3 sequences, around half seen once, with about 2.1% in the top ten. CDR1 and CDR2 (germline): LGHDT, YNNKEL (reference sequence). J gave up 2 bases and V 5 bases, and 11 bases lay outside the gene matches. This CDR3 comprises 17 residues. This clonotype has just a few counts.

This chain connects TRBV3-1 to TRBJ2-3; 9 bases are shared with TRBD1. This TCR was sampled from a woman in her thirties or forties in good health. The material sequenced was blood. This CDR3 is CASSTRDRDEDTDTQYF. The CDR3 DNA sequence: TGTGCCAGCAGCACCCGGGACAGGGATGAGGACACAGATACGCAGTATTTT.